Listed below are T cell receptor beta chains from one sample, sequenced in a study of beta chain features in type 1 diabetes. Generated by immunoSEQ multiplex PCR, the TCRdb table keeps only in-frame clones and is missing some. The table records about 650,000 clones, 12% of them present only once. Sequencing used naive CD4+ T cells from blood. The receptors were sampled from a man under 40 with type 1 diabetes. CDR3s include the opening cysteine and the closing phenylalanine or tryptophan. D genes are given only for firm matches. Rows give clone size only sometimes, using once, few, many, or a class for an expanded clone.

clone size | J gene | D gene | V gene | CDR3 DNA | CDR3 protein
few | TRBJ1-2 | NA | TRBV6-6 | TGTGCCAGCAGTTCGGGTGACCTTACAAGTAACTATGGCTACACCTTC | CASSSGDLTSNYGYTF
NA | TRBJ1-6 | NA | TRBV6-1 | TGTGCCAGCAGTGTGAGCGGGCTTTCTCTAGGCTCACCCCTCCACTTT | CASSVSGLSLGSPLHF
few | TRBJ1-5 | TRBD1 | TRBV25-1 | TGTGCCAGCAGTGACGGGACAGGGGCCGATCAGCCCCAGCATTTT | CASSDGTGADQPQHF
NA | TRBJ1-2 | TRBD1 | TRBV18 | TGTGCCAGCTCCCCGCGGGACAGGGACTATGGCTACACCTTC | CASSPRDRDYGYTF
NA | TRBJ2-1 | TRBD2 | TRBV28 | TGTGCCAGCAGTCACCCCTTGGCGGGGGGGCGGTACTCGAATGAGCAGTTCTTC | CASSHPLAGGRYSNEQFF
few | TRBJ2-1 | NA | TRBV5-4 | TGTGCCAGCAGCTTGACGGACTACAATGAGCAGTTCTTC | CASSLTDYNEQFF
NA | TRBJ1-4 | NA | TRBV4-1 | TGCGCCAGCAGGAGACAGCCGATTAATGAAAAACTGTTTTTT | CASRRQPINEKLFF
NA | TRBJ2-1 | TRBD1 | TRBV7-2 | TGTGCCAGCAGATCCGGGACAGGGGCCGATGAGCAGTTCTTC | CASRSGTGADEQFF
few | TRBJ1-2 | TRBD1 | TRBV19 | TGTGCCAGTACTTATGGACAGGGGCAGAACTATGGCTACACCTTC | CASTYGQGQNYGYTF
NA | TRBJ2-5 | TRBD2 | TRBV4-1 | TGCGCCAGCAGCCACGGGAGGGGAGAGACCCAGTACTTC | CASSHGRGETQYF
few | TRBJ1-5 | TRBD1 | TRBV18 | TGTGCCAGCTCACCACGGGAGGCAGGGGGCGAGAATCAGCCCCAGCATTTT | CASSPREAGGENQPQHF
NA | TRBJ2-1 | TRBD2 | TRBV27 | TGTGCCAGCACTCCAAGGGGCTTGGGAGCGGGGGGTTACAATGAGCAGTTCTTC | CASTPRGLGAGGYNEQFF
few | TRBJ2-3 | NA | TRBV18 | TGTGCCAGCTCACTATCTAGAAGCACAGATACGCAGTATTTT | CASSLSRSTDTQYF
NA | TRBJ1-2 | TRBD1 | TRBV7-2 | TGTGCCAGCAGCGTGGACAGGGAGTATGGCTACACCTTC | CASSVDREYGYTF
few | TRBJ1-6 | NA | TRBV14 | TGTGCCAGCAGCCAAGGGGGAGGTCTTAATTCACCCCTCCACTTT | CASSQGGGLNSPLHF
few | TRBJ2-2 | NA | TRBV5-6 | TGTGCCAGCAGCTTGAACGGGTGGGGTTCGATCACCGGGGAGCTGTTTTTT | CASSLNGWGSITGELFF
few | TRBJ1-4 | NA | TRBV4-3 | TGCGCCAGCAGCCAAGTAGGCGTCATCGAAAAACTGTTTTTT | CASSQVGVIEKLFF
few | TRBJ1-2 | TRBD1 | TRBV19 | TGTGCCAGCAGGACAGGGGAGGCTGGCTACACCTTC | CASRTGEAGYTF
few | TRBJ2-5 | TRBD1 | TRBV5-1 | TGCGCCAGCAGTCGGGCCTCGGACAGGGTCGGAGAGACCCAGTACTTC | CASSRASDRVGETQYF
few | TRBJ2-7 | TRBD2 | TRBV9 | TGTGCCAGCAGCGCGGGGGGACTGACCTCCGAGCAGTACTTC | CASSAGGLTSEQYF
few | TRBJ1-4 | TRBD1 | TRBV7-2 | TGTGCCAGCAGCGCAGAGGGACAGGGCCGAACTAATGAAAAACTGTTTTTT | CASSAEGQGRTNEKLFF
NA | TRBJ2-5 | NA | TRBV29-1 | TGCAGCGTCCAAGGGGTTGGGCCAGAGACCCAGTACTTC | CSVQGVGPETQYF
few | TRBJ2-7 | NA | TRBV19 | TGTGCCAGTAGTAAAGGGAACTCCTACGAGCAGTACTTC | CASSKGNSYEQYF
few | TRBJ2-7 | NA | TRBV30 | TGTGCCTGGAGTGTCTACGGAGGGTTCTACGAGCAGTACTTC | CAWSVYGGFYEQYF
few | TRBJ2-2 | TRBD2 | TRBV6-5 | TGTGCCAGCAGTTACCCCCGCGGGGGGAACACCGGGGAGCTGTTTTTT | CASSYPRGGNTGELFF
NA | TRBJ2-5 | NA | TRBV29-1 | TGCAGCGTTGGGCGGGGAAGGCGAGAGACCCAGTACTTC | CSVGRGRRETQYF
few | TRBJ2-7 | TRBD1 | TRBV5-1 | TGCGCCAGCAGCTTGGGTGGGACAGGGGCCTACGAGCAGTACTTC | CASSLGGTGAYEQYF
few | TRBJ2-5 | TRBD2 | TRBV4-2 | TGTGCCAGCAGCCGGGGACTAGCGGGGGAGAAAGAGACCCAGTACTTC | CASSRGLAGEKETQYF
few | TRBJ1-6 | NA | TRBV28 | TGTGCCACCTTCCGGGCGGATTCACCCCTCCACTTT | CATFRADSPLHF
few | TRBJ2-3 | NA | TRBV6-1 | TGTGCCAGCAGTGAGACAGCGGGTAGCACAGATACGCAGTATTTT | CASSETAGSTDTQYF
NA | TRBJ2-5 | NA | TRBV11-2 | TGTGCCAGCAGCTTAGATGGCCCTCTCGGTTCGCAGACCCAGTACTTC | CASSLDGPLGSQTQYF
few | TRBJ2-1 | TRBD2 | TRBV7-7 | TGTGCCAGCAGCTCTAGCGGGGGGACCTCCTACAATGAGCAGTTCTTC | CASSSSGGTSYNEQFF
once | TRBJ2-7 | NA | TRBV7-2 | TGTGCCAGCAGCTTAGGGACAGAGGGCGAGCAGTACTTC | CASSLGTEGEQYF
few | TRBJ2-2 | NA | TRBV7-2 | TGTGCCTGGAGGCAAGCGAACACCGGGGAGCTGTTTTTT | CAWRQANTGELFF
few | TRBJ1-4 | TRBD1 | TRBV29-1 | TGCAGCTTTCGCAGGGACAGCTTAGATGAAAAACTGTTTTTT | CSFRRDSLDEKLFF
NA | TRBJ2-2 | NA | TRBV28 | TGTGCCAGCGGGACGGTCCTGAACACCGGGGAGCTGTTTTTT | CASGTVLNTGELFF
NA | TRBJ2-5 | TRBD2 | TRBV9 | TGTGCCAGCAGCACCGCGGGGGGGAGGTTAGAGACCCAGTACTTC | CASSTAGGRLETQYF
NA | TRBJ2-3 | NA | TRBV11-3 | TGTGCCAGCCGCCCAGGGGGGGATACGCAGTATTTT | CASRPGGDTQYF
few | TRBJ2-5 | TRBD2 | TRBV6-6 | TGTGCCAGCAGTTCCCAGACTAGCGGGGAGTACTTC | CASSSQTSGEYF
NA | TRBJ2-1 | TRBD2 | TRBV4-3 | TGCGCCAGCAGTCAACTAGCGGGGGGGTCGAGCTCCTACAATGAGCAGTTCTTC | CASSQLAGGSSSYNEQFF